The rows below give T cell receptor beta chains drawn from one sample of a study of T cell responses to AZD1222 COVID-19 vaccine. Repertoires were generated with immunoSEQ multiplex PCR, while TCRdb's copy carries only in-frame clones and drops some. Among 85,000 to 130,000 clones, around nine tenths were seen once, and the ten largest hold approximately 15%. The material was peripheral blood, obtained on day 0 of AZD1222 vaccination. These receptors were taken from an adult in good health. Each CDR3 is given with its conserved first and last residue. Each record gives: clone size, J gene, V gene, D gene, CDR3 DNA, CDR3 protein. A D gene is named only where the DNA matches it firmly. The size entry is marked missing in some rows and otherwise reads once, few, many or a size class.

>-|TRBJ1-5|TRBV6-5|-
TGTGCCAGCAGACCGTATAGCAATCAGCCCCAGCATTTT
CASRPYSNQPQHF
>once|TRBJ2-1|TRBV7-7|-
TGTGCCAGCAGCTTAGGCACAGACTCCTACAATGAGCAGTTCTTC
CASSLGTDSYNEQFF
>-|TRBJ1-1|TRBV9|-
TGTGCCAGCAGCCGACAGCTACTAGGCACTGAAGCTTTCTTT
CASSRQLLGTEAFF
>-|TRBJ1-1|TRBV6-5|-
TGTGCCAGCAGTTTCGGCCAGTCAAGAGCTTTCTTT
CASSFGQSRAFF
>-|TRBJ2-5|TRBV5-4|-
TGTGCCAGCAGCTTGGATGGGGGGTTGGGGGAGACCCAGTACTTC
CASSLDGGLGETQYF
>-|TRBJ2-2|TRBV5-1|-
TGCGCCAGCAGCCAGAACACCGGGGAGCTGTTTTTT
CASSQNTGELFF
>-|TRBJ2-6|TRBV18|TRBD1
TGTGCCAGCCACAGGGGGCCTGGGGCCAACGTCCTGACTTTC
CASHRGPGANVLTF
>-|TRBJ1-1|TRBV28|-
TGTGCCAGCAGTTTGGGGCGGAGGGACACTGAAGCTTTCTTT
CASSLGRRDTEAFF
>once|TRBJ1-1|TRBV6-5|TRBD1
TGTGCCAGCAGGGGAAGACAGGGGAGGACTGAAGCTTTCTTT
CASRGRQGRTEAFF
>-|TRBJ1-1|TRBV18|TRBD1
TGTGCCAGCTCACCTTTATCGGGACAGGGGAGCGAAGCTTTCTTT
CASSPLSGQGSEAFF
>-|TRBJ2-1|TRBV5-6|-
TGTGCCAGCAGTTATTGGGCCAATAGGTACTTAGCGCTCTACAATGAGCAGTTCTTC
CASSYWANRYLALYNEQFF
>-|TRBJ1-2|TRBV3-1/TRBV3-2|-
TGTGCCAGCAGCCGGACAAACTATGGCTACACCTTC
CASSRTNYGYTF
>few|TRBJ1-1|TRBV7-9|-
TGTGCCAGCAGCAGGGACCCCGACACTGAAGCTTTCTTT
CASSRDPDTEAFF
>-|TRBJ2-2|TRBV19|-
TGTGCCAGTCTGAGAGAAGCGAACACCGGGGAGCTGTTTTTT
CASLREANTGELFF
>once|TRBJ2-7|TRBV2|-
TGTGCCAGCAGTGATGAGGCAGGGAGAGGCTACGAGCAGTACTTC
CASSDEAGRGYEQYF
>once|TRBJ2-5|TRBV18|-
TGTGCCAGCTCATCCAGAGCCTTGACCCAGTACTTC
CASSSRALTQYF
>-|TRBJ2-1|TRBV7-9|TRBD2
TGTGCCAGCAGCTTAGCTCCTAGCGGGTACCACAATGAGCAGTTCTTC
CASSLAPSGYHNEQFF
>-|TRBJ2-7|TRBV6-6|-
TGTGCCAGCAGTACCTCCAGGGGGGGGGCCTACGAGCAGTACTTC
CASSTSRGGAYEQYF
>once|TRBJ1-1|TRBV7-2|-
TGTGCCAGCAGCTCCCGCTGGGGTGTCGACACTGAAGCTTTCTTT
CASSSRWGVDTEAFF
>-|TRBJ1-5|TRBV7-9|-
TGTGCCAGCAGCTTGGGACCAAGAATCAATCAGCCCCAGCATTTT
CASSLGPRINQPQHF
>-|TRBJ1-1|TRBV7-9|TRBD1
TGTGCCAGCAGCTCACAGGGGGCGCGGACTGAAGCTTTCTTT
CASSSQGARTEAFF
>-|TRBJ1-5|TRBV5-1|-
TGCGCCAGCAGCAAAGGGCCTAGAGGTCAGCCCCAGCATTTT
CASSKGPRGQPQHF
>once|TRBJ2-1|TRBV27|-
TGTGCCAGCAGTTTTTGGGGGCGAGCGCCCTACAATGAGCAGTTCTTC
CASSFWGRAPYNEQFF
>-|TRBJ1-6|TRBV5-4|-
TGTGCCAGCAGCTTGATGGGTTATAATTCACCCCTCCACTTT
CASSLMGYNSPLHF
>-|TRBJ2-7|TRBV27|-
TGTGCCAGCAGTTTAAATCTCGGACGGCGCTACGAGCAGTACTTC
CASSLNLGRRYEQYF
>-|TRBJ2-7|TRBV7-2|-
TGTGCCAGCAGCTTTGCGAAGGTGTCCGGGCAGTACTTC
CASSFAKVSGQYF
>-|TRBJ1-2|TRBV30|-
TGTGCCTGGAGTGTTGGGTACGAGGCTTATGGCTACACCTTC
CAWSVGYEAYGYTF
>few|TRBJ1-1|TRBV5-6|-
TGTGCCAGCAGCCGCGCTGGCCGGAACACTGAAGCTTTCTTT
CASSRAGRNTEAFF
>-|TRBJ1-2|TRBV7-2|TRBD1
TGTGCCAGCAGCCGTGACAGGGGGCGGGATGGCTACACCTTC
CASSRDRGRDGYTF
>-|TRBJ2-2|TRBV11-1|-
TGTGCCAGCAGCTTATCTCGGCCACGAGACACCGGGGAGCTGTTTTTT
CASSLSRPRDTGELFF
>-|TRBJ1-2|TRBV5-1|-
TGCGCCAGCAGCCCAGAGGGACATCAACCCGCTGGCTACACCTTC
CASSPEGHQPAGYTF
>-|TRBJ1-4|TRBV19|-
TGTGCCAGTAGTGCTGGGTTCGGTGGGGAAAAACTGTTTTTT
CASSAGFGGEKLFF
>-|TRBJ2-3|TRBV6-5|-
TGTGCCAGCAGTTACGGGGCGGGCACAGATACGCAGTATTTT
CASSYGAGTDTQYF
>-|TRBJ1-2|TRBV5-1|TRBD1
TGCGCCAGCAGCTTGTACAGGGGGCGTGTTAACTATGGCTACACCTTC
CASSLYRGRVNYGYTF
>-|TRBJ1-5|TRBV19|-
TGTGCCAGTAGTATAGTGCAAGGTCCACAGCATTTT
CASSIVQGPQHF
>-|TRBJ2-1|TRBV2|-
TGTGCCAGCAGTGAAAGAAGACTAGGCAATGAGCAGTTCTTC
CASSERRLGNEQFF
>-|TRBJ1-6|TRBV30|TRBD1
TGTGCCTGGAGTGCTACGACAGGGCGGAATTCACCCCTCCACTTT
CAWSATTGRNSPLHF
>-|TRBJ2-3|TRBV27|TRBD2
TGTGCCAGCAGTGCGACTAGCGGAAGCACAGATACGCAGTATTTT
CASSATSGSTDTQYF
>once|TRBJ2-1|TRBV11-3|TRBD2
TGTGCCAGCAGCTTAGTAGCGGGGGCTATCAATGAGCAGTTCTTC
CASSLVAGAINEQFF
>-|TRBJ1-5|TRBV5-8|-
TGTGCCAGCAGCTTAGGGGTTTTTCAGCCCCAGCATTTT
CASSLGVFQPQHF
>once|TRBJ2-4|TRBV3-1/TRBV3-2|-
TGTGCCAGCAGCCCGACGTGGGGCGGGGACATTCAGTACTTC
CASSPTWGGDIQYF
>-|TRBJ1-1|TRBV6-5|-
TGTGCCAGCAGTTACCCGGGGGGCCCTGAAGCTTTCTTT
CASSYPGGPEAFF
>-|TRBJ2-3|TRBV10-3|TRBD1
TGTGCCATCAGTGGCCGGGACAGGGGCACAGATACGCAGTATTTT
CAISGRDRGTDTQYF
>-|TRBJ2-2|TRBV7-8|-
TGTGCCAGCAGTAGGGGAGAGGGCCGGAACACCGGGGAGCTGTTTTTT
CASSRGEGRNTGELFF
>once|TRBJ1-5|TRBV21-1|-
TGTGCCAGCAGCAAAGTGGTCAGGGGGTCTCAGCCCCAGCATTTT
CASSKVVRGSQPQHF
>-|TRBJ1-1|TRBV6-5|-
TGTGCCAGCATCAGGGCCCTAGGCACTGAAGCTTTCTTT
CASIRALGTEAFF
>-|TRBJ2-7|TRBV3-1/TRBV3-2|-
TGTGCCAGCAGCCCGTACGAGGGCTCCGAGCAGTACTTC
CASSPYEGSEQYF
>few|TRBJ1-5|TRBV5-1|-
TGCGCCAGCAGCTTGGAGGACGGAAGAAGACAGCCCCAGCATTTT
CASSLEDGRRQPQHF